This T cell receptor beta chain was sequenced during a study of T cell changes during pregnancy in multiple sclerosis. CDR3 length: 15 residues. Trimming took 1 base from V and 8 from J, leaving 17 bases between them. Germline V CDR1 and CDR2: LGHNT, FRNRAP. The protocol was immunoSEQ multiplex PCR, while the TCRdb copy is restricted to in-frame clones and leaves out a portion. The repertoire holds approximately 64,000 clones, with about 90% as singletons. The TCR comes from a female donor in good health, enrolled as a control in a pregnancy study. Source: peripheral blood, taken in the second trimester of pregnancy. V is TRBV12-5 and J is TRBJ1-2; a weak D match, TRBD1 (5 bases). The CDR3 protein is CASGLEGVLGKGYTF. The CDR3, as DNA: TGTGCTAGTGGTTTGGAAGGGGTTCTGGGAAAAGGCTACACCTTC.